The 29 T cell receptor beta chains in this list originate from one sample, sequenced in a study of control samples from healthy donors and cancer patients. TCRdb's copy holds only in-frame clones and misses some; the assay was immunoSEQ multiplex PCR. This sample carries approximately 58,000 clones, more than 75% of them seen once, and the ten largest clones take approximately 12%. Sequencing input: PBMCs. These receptors came from a woman in her fifties or sixties with lung cancer.

With regard to this clone: Other DNA sequences in this sample translate to the same CDR3. The gene calls are TRBV18 and TRBJ1-1; D remains unclear. Germline V gene lookup returns CDR1 KGHSH and CDR2 LQKENI. The CDR3 runs 14 residues. V was shortened by 3 bases and J by 0 bases, with 8 bases between the two germline ends. The CDR3 region has the DNA TGTGCCAGCTCACCGGGTGACCTGAACACTGAAGCTTTCTTT. It encodes CASSPGDLNTEAFF.

This rearrangement joins TRBV7-9 to TRBJ2-7, with D perhaps TRBD2 (7 bases). V was cut by 1 base and J by 4 bases, with 17 bases left in between. CDR3 length: 16 residues. The germline V gene has CDR1 SEHNR and CDR2 FQNEAQ (reference sequence). This chain's CDR3 is CASSLGGGRAPYEQYF. The CDR3 DNA reads as TGTGCCAGCAGCTTAGGGGGGGGCAGGGCCCCTTACGAGCAGTACTTC.

The genes are TRBV5-4 and TRBJ2-5, with 9 bases identical to TRBD1. The CDR3 extends over 16 amino acids. Germline assignment: CDR1 SGHNT and CDR2 YYREEE (reference sequence). With V trimmed by 4 bases and J by 3 bases, 10 bases remained unmatched. The CDR3 DNA reads TGTGCCAGCAGCCGGCCGGGGACAGGGCCCGAAGAGACCCAGTACTTC. It encodes CASSRPGTGPEETQYF.

The chain combines TRBV27 with TRBJ2-7, with 7 positions matching TRBD2. Germline V gene data show CDR1 as MNHEY and CDR2 as SMNVEV (reference sequence). Trimming cost V 6 bases and J 1 base; bases outside gene matches: 6. The CDR3 is made up of 14 amino acids. DNA of the CDR3: TGTGCCAGCAGCCAGACGGGAGGATCCTACGAGCAGTACTTC. It encodes CASSQTGGSYEQYF.

The CDR3 reads CASSYSDGSLPYEQYF. The CDR3 DNA is TGTGCCAGCAGTTACTCTGATGGGTCCCTACCCTACGAGCAGTACTTC. This sequence joins TRBV6-5 and TRBJ2-7; D not resolved. CDR3 length equals 16 residues. Between the trimmed V and J ends, which lost 0 bases and 2 bases, there was a span of 14 bases. Germline CDR1 is MNHEY and CDR2 is SVGAGI.

V gene TRBV10-3 combines with J gene TRBJ1-5; tentative D call: TRBD1 (6 bases). Germline V lookup: CDR1 ENHRY, CDR2 SYGVKD. The CDR3 is 17 residues long. Trimming removed 0 bases at V and 3 bases at J, with 15 bases between. The chain's CDR3 is CAISESRGPGDNQPQHF. The DNA for the CDR3 is TGTGCCATCAGTGAGTCGAGGGGACCAGGGGACAATCAGCCCCAGCATTTT.

CDR3 coding DNA: TGTGCCAGCAGCCTACCGGCGGCTAGCACAGATACGCAGTATTTT. As protein: CASSLPAASTDTQYF. The J gene is TRBJ2-3, the V gene TRBV5-6; D is unclear. The CDR3 runs 15 residues. The V gene lost 4 bases and the J gene lost 0 bases, with 12 bases spanning the gap. Per the germline V gene, CDR1 is SGHDT and CDR2 is YYEEEE.

A word on this clone: Mismatch with germline at one junction end may stem from a read error. The genes are TRBV7-9 and TRBJ2-7; perhaps TRBD2 as D (6 bases). CDR1 and CDR2 from the germline V gene are SEHNR and FQNEAQ (reference sequence). This CDR3 contains 14 residues. CDR3 region: CAGSTGTLGERQYF. The DNA of the CDR3 is TGTGCCGGCAGTACCGGGACTTTAGGGGAGCGGCAGTACTTC.

The J gene is TRBJ1-1, the V gene TRBV28, with D possibly being TRBD1 (6 bases). V was trimmed by 7 bases and J by 0 bases, leaving 15 bases between them. The CDR3 covers 15 residues. Germline V gene data show CDR1 as MDHEN and CDR2 as SYDVKM. CDR3 protein: CASTPPGGMNTEAFF. In DNA form, the CDR3 reads TGTGCCAGCACCCCTCCGGGGGGCATGAACACTGAAGCTTTCTTT.

This chain links TRBV2 with TRBJ1-5; weak D call: TRBD1 (6 bases). V lost 7 bases and J 7 bases, leaving 14 bases between the germline ends. Germline V lookup: CDR1 SNHLY, CDR2 FYNNEI. This CDR3 is built from 13 residues. The CDR3 region is CASNRQVWQPQHF. The DNA of the CDR3 is TGTGCCAGCAATCGACAGGTTTGGCAGCCCCAGCATTTT. The variable domain in full, completed from reference TRBV2 and TRBJ1-5, reads EPEVTQTPSHQVTQMGQEVILRCVPISNHLYFYWYRQILGQKVEFLVSFYNNEISEKSEIFDDQFSVERPDGSNFTLKIRSTKLEDSAMYFCASNRQVWQPQHFGDGTRLSIL.

This chain links TRBV6-6 with TRBJ1-6, with unresolved D. The CDR3 contains 14 residues. Germline V gene lookup returns CDR1 MNHNY and CDR2 SVGAGI (reference sequence). V was cut by 7 bases and J by 3 bases, with 10 bases left in between. The chain's CDR3 is CASTSRVYNSPLHF. The CDR3 nucleotides are TGTGCCAGCACGAGCCGGGTCTATAATTCACCCCTCCACTTT.

The chain joins TRBV5-4 to TRBJ1-3; D is possibly TRBD1 (6 bases). The CDR3 covers 14 residues. Trimming removed 3 bases at V and 3 bases at J, with 10 bases between. CDR1 is SGHNT and CDR2 is YYREEE in the germline V gene (reference sequence). The CDR3 DNA follows: TGTGCCAGCAGCTCTCCACAGGGTGGAAACACCATATATTTT. This codes for CASSSPQGGNTIYF. The full variable domain, in which reference TRBV5-4 and TRBJ1-3 provide the parts outside the CDR3, is ETGVTQSPTHLIKTRGQQVTLRCSSQSGHNTVSWYQQALGQGPQFIFQYYREEENGRGNFPPRFSGLQFPNYSSELNVNALELDDSALYLCASSSPQGGNTIYFGEGSWLTVV.

The V gene is TRBV27, the J gene TRBJ2-5, with D possibly being TRBD2 (6 bases). CDR1 and CDR2 from the germline V gene are MNHEY and SMNVEV (reference sequence). V lost 3 bases and J lost 1, with 15 bases in between. The CDR3 is 16 amino acids. CDR3 nucleotide sequence: TGTGCCAGCAGTTTTGGTGCCCGGGAGCCCCAAGAGACCCAGTACTTC. Translated, it gives CASSFGAREPQETQYF.

The genes are TRBV2 and TRBJ2-1; 8 positions match TRBD2. Trimming at V came to 3 bases and at J to 7 bases, leaving 11 bases not matched to a gene. This CDR3 has 16 amino acids. Germline loops: CDR1 SNHLY, CDR2 FYNNEI. The CDR3 DNA sequence: TGTGCCAGCAGTGATAGGGTCGGGAGGGGAATTAATGAGCAGTTCTTC. Translating gives CASSDRVGRGINEQFF.

The CDR3 DNA follows: TGTGCCAGCAGCTTAGACCGGGCCCTCACTGAAGCTTTCTTT. Encoded protein: CASSLDRALTEAFF. V gene TRBV11-2 combines with J gene TRBJ1-1; D unresolved. This CDR3 comprises 14 residues. Trimming took 0 bases from V and 4 from J, leaving 9 bases between them. Germline assignment: CDR1 SGHAT and CDR2 FQNNGV.

V gene TRBV27 combines with J gene TRBJ2-5, with TRBD2 matching over 9 bases. CDR3 length equals 14 residues. The V and J ends lost 5 bases and 2 bases, in that order; junction bases with no gene match: 3. Germline V gives CDR1 MNHEY, CDR2 SMNVEV (reference sequence). For the CDR3, the DNA is TGTGCCAGCAGTGAGACTAGCGGACAAGAGACCCAGTACTTC. As protein: CASSETSGQETQYF.

The chain couples TRBV2 to TRBJ1-5; D is ambiguous. Per the germline V gene, CDR1 is SNHLY and CDR2 is FYNNEI. Trimming stripped 2 bases from V and 7 bases from J, with 6 bases between. This CDR3 spans 12 amino acids. The CDR3 DNA is TGTGCCAGCAGTGAACCCAGGCAGCCCCAGCATTTT. Protein sequence: CASSEPRQPQHF.

The chain is built from TRBV19 and TRBJ2-7, with 7 bases aligning to TRBD1. The germline gives CDR1 LNHDA, CDR2 SQIVND (reference sequence). The CDR3 runs to 14 residues. Unmatched junction bases numbered 2, after V lost 1 base and J lost 2 bases. DNA of the CDR3: TGTGCCAGTAGTATAGTCGGGACAGCCTACGAGCAGTACTTC. Its translation: CASSIVGTAYEQYF.

The V gene is TRBV28, the J gene TRBJ1-2; 7 bases are shared with TRBD1. Germline V lookup: CDR1 MDHEN, CDR2 SYDVKM. This CDR3 comprises 13 residues. J was trimmed by 1 base and V by 10 bases; bases with no gene match: 6. The chain's CDR3 is CAIRDSSNYGYTF. As DNA, the CDR3 is TGTGCCATCAGGGACAGTAGTAACTATGGCTACACCTTC.

This clone appeared a few times. In nucleotides, the CDR3 is TGCAGCGTTGTAGTGAACACTGAAGCTTTCTTT. Translating it yields CSVVVNTEAFF. V is TRBV29-1 and J is TRBJ1-1, with D uncertain. The V gene lost 4 bases and the J gene lost 0 bases, with 3 bases spanning the gap. CDR1 and CDR2 from the germline V gene are SQVTM and ANQGSEA. The CDR3 sequence is 11 residues long.

CDR3 region: CASSPGLLNEQFF. Written as DNA, the CDR3 is TGCGCCAGCAGCCCGGGACTTCTCAATGAGCAGTTCTTC. V and J are TRBV5-1 and TRBJ2-1, with D possibly being TRBD2 (6 bases). Trimming took off 4 bases at V and 6 bases at J, with 11 bases between the two ends. Germline V gives CDR1 SGHRS, CDR2 YFSETQ. CDR3 size: 13 residues.

This clone showed up just a few times. This chain connects TRBV2 to TRBJ2-1, with 12 bases identical to TRBD2. CDR3 length: 15 amino acids. CDR1 and CDR2 (germline): SNHLY, FYNNEI. V shed 4 bases, J shed 4 bases, and the junction held 2 bases outside the gene matches. DNA for the CDR3: TGTGCCAGCAGTGCTAGCGGGAGGGATTACAATGAGCAGTTCTTC. It codes for CASSASGRDYNEQFF.

The chain employs TRBV29-1 and TRBJ2-5; D gene uncertain. Germline V lookup: CDR1 SQVTM, CDR2 ANQGSEA. Between the trimmed V and J ends, which lost 4 bases and 1 base, there was a span of 7 bases. The CDR3 totals 12 residues. CDR3 protein: CSVAVLQETQYF. CDR3 DNA: TGCAGCGTTGCGGTTCTCCAAGAGACCCAGTACTTC.

The chain has TRBV20-1 and TRBJ1-4; no clear D gene. Germline V CDR1 and CDR2: DFQATT, SNEGSKA (reference sequence). The CDR3 contains 11 residues. Between the trimmed V and J ends, which lost 6 bases and 7 bases, there was a span of 9 bases. The CDR3 DNA reads TGCAGTGCCGCAACCGGTGAAAAACTGTTTTTT. Residues: CSAATGEKLFF.

The genes are TRBV5-4 and TRBJ1-2, with D maybe TRBD1 (6 bases). CDR1 is SGHNT and CDR2 is YYREEE in the germline V gene (reference sequence). Trimming stripped 0 bases from V and 8 bases from J, with 20 bases between. The CDR3 consists of 16 residues. CDR3 DNA sequence: TGTGCCAGCAGCTTGGGGCAACGGGACACCCGGGGGGGCTACACCTTC. This gives the protein CASSLGQRDTRGGYTF. Supplemented by reference TRBV5-4 and TRBJ1-2, the full variable domain reads ETGVTQSPTHLIKTRGQQVTLRCSSQSGHNTVSWYQQALGQGPQFIFQYYREEENGRGNFPPRFSGLQFPNYSSELNVNALELDDSALYLCASSLGQRDTRGGYTFGSGTRLTVV.

The rearrangement links TRBV12-3 or TRBV12-4 to TRBJ2-5; no clear D. The CDR3 totals 13 residues. V was clipped by 6 bases and J by 1 base, with 9 bases between them. The CDR3 nucleotides are TGTGCCAGCAGCCAATCCCTCCAAGAGACCCAGTACTTC. This translates into CASSQSLQETQYF.

The chain joins TRBV19 to TRBJ2-4, with 7 nucleotides matching TRBD2. V was clipped by 2 bases and J by 1 base; unmatched bases: 2. This CDR3 contains 15 residues. Germline V gene lookup returns CDR1 LNHDA and CDR2 SQIVND (reference sequence). CDR3 nucleotides: TGTGCCAGTAGTATACTGGGGGGGGCCAAAAACATTCAGTACTTC. Its translation is CASSILGGAKNIQYF.

The rearrangement links TRBV2 to TRBJ2-4; D is perhaps TRBD1 (6 bases). The V gene's germline CDR1 is SNHLY and CDR2 FYNNEI. The V and J ends lost 2 bases and 6 bases respectively, with 14 bases between them. CDR3 length equals 15 residues. CDR3 region: CASSESGGRGNIQYF. In DNA, the CDR3 is TGTGCCAGCAGTGAATCTGGGGGCCGGGGAAACATTCAGTACTTC.

This clone is a singleton in its sample. This chain's CDR3 is CASLRGTSGRARNEQFF. The CDR3 DNA sequence: TGTGCCAGCTTGCGGGGGACTAGCGGGAGGGCCAGGAATGAGCAGTTCTTC. The V call is TRBV18, the J call TRBJ2-1; the match to TRBD2 covers 16 bases. V gave up 7 bases and J gave up 7 bases; unmatched junction bases: 10. The CDR3 totals 17 residues. Germline V gives CDR1 KGHSH, CDR2 LQKENI.